This T cell receptor beta chain emerged from a study of T cells in Graves' hyperthyroidism and ophthalmopathy. In the study overall: It was at initial diagnosis, before any treatment, that peripheral blood was collected.

Notes on the study in general: The model predicted ophthalmopathy a median around seven months before onset.

In its sample, this clonotype was seen many times. Its antigen remains unidentified. The CDR3 runs to 16 residues. The V gene end was trimmed by 4 bases and the J gene end by 7 bases; junction bases not matched to a gene: 12. Germline CDR1 SGHNT, CDR2 YENEEA. From RNA transcripts, TCR beta CDR3 regions were amplified. First-round RT-PCR of the TCR CDR3 relied on the HTBI primer set. TCRdb reprocessed the multiplex PCR reads with MiXCR, giving one entry per CDR3 protein. In the table there are about 610,000 distinct CDR3 sequences, more than 15% of which are singletons. Orbital computed tomography and thyroid ultrasound, together with serum TRAb and thyroxine and clinical symptoms, were used for diagnoses. Fresh peripheral blood, under 13 ml, was the source of the PBMCs.

The chain recombines TRBV11-3 with TRBJ2-1; 8 bases map to TRBD2. Sequencing used blood. The receptor was derived from a woman in her forties with Graves' ophthalmopathy. CDR3 region: CASSSGGRQGMNEQFF. CDR3 in DNA: TGTGCCAGCAGCTCGGGGGGGAGGCAGGGAATGAATGAGCAGTTCTTC.